One and the same sample provided the 30 T cell receptor beta chains below, sequenced in a study of blood T cell repertoires in COVID-19. Produced via immunoSEQ multiplex PCR; TCRdb's table is partial and in-frame only. The data contain under 300,000 clones, about 89% of them singletons. The sequenced sample consisted of PBMCs or T cells enriched from blood (not recorded which). The source is a woman aged 18-30 years who had recovered from COVID-19.

In regard to this clone: The conserved closing phenylalanine or tryptophan is absent in this CDR3, likely reflecting a read error. The DNA is omitted, as the CDR3 cannot be located on it reliably, and the CDR3 follows TCRdb's listing. The chain carries TRBV2 and TRBJ2-3; no check of the table's D call, TRBD2, against the DNA was made. The CDR3 contains 9 residues when both ends are counted. CDR1 SNHLY and CDR2 FYNNEI come from the germline V gene. The CDR3 region is CASSDGTSG.

This rearrangement joins TRBV12-5 to TRBJ1-4, with D uncertain. Trimming took 3 bases from V and 8 from J, leaving 25 bases between them. The germline V gene encodes CDR1 LGHNT and CDR2 FRNRAP. The CDR3 spans 18 residues. CDR3 sequence (DNA): TGTGCTAGTGGTTTTATTCGGCAGGCCGAAGTAGGTCGGGAAAAACTGTTTTTT. Its translation is CASGFIRQAEVGREKLFF.

The CDR3 loop is CASSPTRTGGTGELFF. DNA of the CDR3: TGTGCCAGCAGTCCTACCCGGACAGGGGGCACCGGGGAGCTGTTTTTT. The chain carries TRBV6-6 and TRBJ2-2, with 10 bases lining up with TRBD1. The CDR3 totals 16 residues. V shed 5 bases, J shed 4 bases, and the junction held 7 bases outside the gene matches. Looked up from germline, CDR1 is MNHNY and CDR2 is SVGAGI (reference sequence).

The chain uses TRBV5-1 and TRBJ1-2; D possibly corresponds to TRBD1 (5 bases). Germline CDR1 is SGHRS and CDR2 is YFSETQ. V was trimmed by 0 bases and J by 8 bases, leaving 11 bases between them. This CDR3 has 13 amino acids. The DNA for the CDR3 is TGCGCCAGCAGCTTGGCAGGGTATGAGGGCTACACCTTC. This codes for CASSLAGYEGYTF.

V gene TRBV19 combines with J gene TRBJ1-5, with TRBD1 identical over 9 bases. The V segment lost 4 bases and the J segment 6 bases; nucleotides outside the gene matches: 4. This CDR3 contains 14 residues. Germline CDR1 is LNHDA and CDR2 is SQIVND (reference sequence). The CDR3 sequence is CASSTTGGGQPQHF. Written as DNA, the CDR3 is TGTGCCAGTAGTACTACAGGGGGCGGTCAGCCCCAGCATTTT.

The chain employs TRBV6-5 and TRBJ1-2; D uncertain. Germline V gene lookup returns CDR1 MNHEY and CDR2 SVGAGI. This CDR3 has 13 residues. V was clipped by 6 bases and J by 3 bases, with 11 bases between them. The CDR3 bases are TGTGCCAGCAGCCGCGACATCTACTATGGCTACACCTTC. Amino acids: CASSRDIYYGYTF.

In this sample, this clone turned up once. The V gene is TRBV9, the J gene TRBJ1-3; unclear D gene. V dropped 6 bases and J dropped 4 bases, with 14 bases sitting between them. CDR1 is SGDLS, CDR2 YYNGEE, per germline. CDR3 length equals 14 residues. The CDR3 DNA is TGTGCCAGCAACACCGGGATCTCAGGAAACACCATATATTTT. Its translation is CASNTGISGNTIYF. Supplemented by reference TRBV9 and TRBJ1-3, the full variable domain reads DSGVTQTPKHLITATGQRVTLRCSPRSGDLSVYWYQQSLDQGLQFLIQYYNGEERAKGNILERFSAQQFPDLHSELNLSSLELGDSALYFCASNTGISGNTIYFGEGSWLTVV.

A remark on this clone: Other DNA sequences of this sample code for an identical CDR3. The V call is TRBV18, the J call TRBJ1-1; TRBD1 agrees at 9 bases. The V gene end was trimmed by 3 bases and the J gene end by 3 bases; junction bases not matched to a gene: 2. Germline V gene data show CDR1 as KGHSH and CDR2 as LQKENI. The CDR3 runs 14 residues. The CDR3 reads CASSPRTGDTEAFF. In DNA form, the CDR3 reads TGTGCCAGCTCACCCCGGACAGGGGACACTGAAGCTTTCTTT.

The CDR3, as DNA: TGTGCCAGCAGCTCCATGGGGGGGCCGGACTATGGCTACACCTTC. It encodes CASSSMGGPDYGYTF. The chain links TRBV7-2 to TRBJ1-2, with D tentatively TRBD1 (6 bases). The CDR3 is 15 residues long. The germline gives CDR1 SGHTA, CDR2 FQGNSA. The V end lost 4 bases, the J end lost 3 bases, and 15 bases lay between the germline ends.

The V gene is TRBV5-4, the J gene TRBJ2-2, with a possible D match to TRBD2 (5 bases). The germline CDR1 and CDR2 sequences are SGHNT and YYREEE (reference sequence). Trimming removed 5 bases at V and 8 bases at J, with 10 bases between. The CDR3 length is 12 residues. CDR3 coding DNA: TGTGCCAGCAGACACCGGAGGGGGGAGCTGTTTTTT. Its protein product is CASRHRRGELFF. Filled out from reference TRBV5-4 and TRBJ2-2, the complete variable domain reads ETGVTQSPTHLIKTRGQQVTLRCSSQSGHNTVSWYQQALGQGPQFIFQYYREEENGRGNFPPRFSGLQFPNYSSELNVNALELDDSALYLCASRHRRGELFFGEGSRLTVL.

J is TRBJ2-1 and V is TRBV2; 10 bases map to TRBD2. Unmatched junction bases numbered 7, after V lost 6 bases and J lost 2 bases. This CDR3 has 16 residues. Germline assignment: CDR1 SNHLY and CDR2 FYNNEI. The CDR3 DNA is TGTGCCAGCAGACCTCTAGCGGGAGACCCCTACAATGAGCAGTTCTTC. Encoded protein: CASRPLAGDPYNEQFF.

As regards this clone: Different DNA sequences within this sample yield the same CDR3. The V call is TRBV18, the J call TRBJ1-1; 7 bases are shared with TRBD1. Trimming took 3 bases from V and 2 from J; bases not matched to a gene: 6. CDR3 length: 15 residues. CDR1 KGHSH and CDR2 LQKENI come from the germline V gene. CDR3 coding DNA: TGTGCCAGCTCACCCCGCACAGGGGATAACACTGAAGCTTTCTTT. Its protein is CASSPRTGDNTEAFF.

The chain couples TRBV19 to TRBJ1-6; tentative D call: TRBD1 (6 bases). With 5 bases removed from V and 6 bases from J, the gap between germline ends came to 20 bases. The germline CDR1 and CDR2 sequences are LNHDA and SQIVND (reference sequence). The CDR3 runs to 17 residues. As DNA, the CDR3 is TGTGCCAGTAGTGCCTCCGGGACACTTCTCCTTAATTCACCCCTCCACTTT. Translating it yields CASSASGTLLLNSPLHF.

This clone occurred a few times. The chain combines TRBV16 with TRBJ2-7, with 9 bases lining up with TRBD1. The junction had 6 bases not matched to a gene; V was cut back by 3 bases and J by 6 bases. The CDR3 contains 14 residues. Germline V gene sequence: CDR1 KGHSY, CDR2 FQNENV. CDR3 bases: TGTGCCAGCAGCCAGGGGACAGGGTATTTCGAGCAGTACTTC. As protein: CASSQGTGYFEQYF.

Written as DNA, the CDR3 is TGCGCCAGCAGCCAACGCGTCGGAGTCTCCTACGAGCAGTACTTC. Protein sequence: CASSQRVGVSYEQYF. This chain joins TRBV4-3 and TRBJ2-7, with D hard to call. CDR1 and CDR2 (germline): LGHNA, YSLEER. V lost 2 bases and J lost 0, with 11 bases in between. The CDR3 length is 15 residues.

The J gene is TRBJ2-3, the V gene TRBV5-1, with TRBD2 as a possible D gene (7 bases). The CDR3 contains 14 residues. The germline V and J ends were trimmed by 4 bases and 5 bases, with 14 bases remaining between them. Germline assignment: CDR1 SGHRS and CDR2 YFSETQ. The CDR3 nucleotides read TGCGCCAGCAGCAGTCGGGGGGCGCAAGATACGCAGTATTTT. This gives the protein CASSSRGAQDTQYF.

This chain connects TRBV11-1 to TRBJ1-1; unclear D gene. The germline gives CDR1 SGHAT, CDR2 FQDESV (reference sequence). The CDR3 consists of 13 residues. V was shortened by 2 bases and J by 6 bases, with 10 bases between the two germline ends. This CDR3 is CASSLSILAEAFF. The DNA of the CDR3 is TGTGCCAGCAGCTTATCGATACTGGCTGAAGCTTTCTTT.

This clone occurred once. Distinct nucleotide sequences in the sample also encode this CDR3. J is TRBJ1-1 and V is TRBV19; the D gene is possibly TRBD1 (6 bases). Germline lookup yields CDR1 LNHDA and CDR2 SQIVND (reference sequence). Trimming removed 3 bases at V and 0 bases at J, with 11 bases between. CDR3 size: 15 residues. The CDR3 here is CASSIDGTLNTEAFF. The CDR3 DNA is TGTGCCAGTAGTATCGACGGGACACTGAACACTGAAGCTTTCTTT.

In this sample, this clone turned up once. This chain joins TRBV7-2 and TRBJ1-4; no reliable D call. The V end was cut by 1 base, the J end by 5 bases, with 14 bases between. Germline V lookup: CDR1 SGHTA, CDR2 FQGNSA. The CDR3 sequence is 16 residues long. The CDR3 bases are TGTGCCAGCAGCTTAGATCTCCCGGGTAGAAATGAAAAACTGTTTTTT. It encodes CASSLDLPGRNEKLFF. Looking up the rest from reference TRBV7-2 and TRBJ1-4 gives the full variable domain: GAGVSQSPSNKVTEKGKDVELRCDPISGHTALYWYRQSLGQGLEFLIYFQGNSAPDKSGLPSDRFSAERTGGSVSTLTIQRTQQEDSAVYLCASSLDLPGRNEKLFFGSGTQLSVL.

The chain recombines TRBV5-5 with TRBJ1-4, with D possibly TRBD1 on 6 matching bases. CDR3 length: 16 amino acids. Trimming took 5 bases from V and 8 from J, leaving 22 bases between them. CDR1 is SGHKS, CDR2 YYEKEE, per germline (reference sequence). CDR3 bases: TGTGCCAGCAGTCTAAACGCAGGACAGATACGGGAAAAACTGTTTTTT. Its protein product is CASSLNAGQIREKLFF.

The chain recombines TRBV5-5 with TRBJ1-2; 8 nucleotides agree with TRBD1. This CDR3 has 15 amino acids. The V segment lost 0 bases and the J segment 5 bases; nucleotides outside the gene matches: 6. In germline, CDR1 is SGHKS, CDR2 YYEKEE (reference sequence). The CDR3 here is CASSLDTGGSYGYTF. CDR3 DNA sequence: TGTGCCAGCAGCTTGGATACAGGGGGATCTTATGGCTACACCTTC.

This sequence joins TRBV4-2 and TRBJ2-7, with 7 bases aligning to TRBD1. There are 14 residues in the CDR3. Looked up from germline, CDR1 is LGHNA and CDR2 is YNFKEQ. V lost 3 bases and J lost 2; bases outside the gene matches: 4. CDR3 region: CASSHRQGPYEQYF. CDR3 DNA sequence: TGTGCCAGCAGCCATAGACAGGGCCCCTACGAGCAGTACTTC.

This chain uses TRBV6-1 with TRBJ1-6; 11 positions agree with TRBD1. V shed 2 bases, J shed 12 bases, and the junction held 9 bases outside the gene matches. Germline V CDR1 and CDR2: MNHNS, SASEGT. The CDR3 consists of 16 residues. CDR3 sequence (DNA): TGTGCCAGCAGTGAATCTCGGACAGGGGGCTGGCAACCCCTCCACTTT. Encoded protein: CASSESRTGGWQPLHF.

The chain recombines TRBV5-1 with TRBJ2-5, with 7 bases identical to TRBD1. The V and J ends lost 4 bases and 3 bases, in that order; junction bases with no gene match: 3. This CDR3 has 13 amino acids. Germline V gene sequence: CDR1 SGHRS, CDR2 YFSETQ. CDR3 sequence reads: CASSQTGEETQYF. The CDR3 DNA reads as TGCGCCAGCAGCCAAACAGGGGAAGAGACCCAGTACTTC. The full variable domain, rest sourced from reference TRBV5-1 and TRBJ2-5, is KAGVTQTPRYLIKTRGQQVTLSCSPISGHRSVSWYQQTPGQGLQFLFEYFSETQRNKGNFPGRFSGRQFSNSRSEMNVSTLELGDSALYLCASSQTGEETQYFGPGTRLLVL.

The chain couples TRBV5-6 to TRBJ2-7, with 10 bases matching TRBD2. J lost 2 bases, V lost 0 bases, and 2 bases had no gene match. The CDR3 runs 15 residues. Germline-derived CDR1 and CDR2 are SGHDT and YYEEEE. The DNA for the CDR3 is TGTGCCAGCAGCTTGGTCAGCGGGGGGGCCTACGAGCAGTACTTC. It encodes CASSLVSGGAYEQYF.

The CDR3 sequence is CSVGTGGTVGTEAFF. Written as DNA, the CDR3 is TGCAGCGTAGGGACAGGGGGGACGGTTGGCACTGAAGCTTTCTTT. The rearrangement uses TRBV29-1 and TRBJ1-1, with 11 positions matching TRBD1. CDR1 is SQVTM and CDR2 is ANQGSEA in the germline V gene. This CDR3 contains 15 residues. V lost 6 bases and J lost 4; bases outside the gene matches: 10.

The rearrangement uses TRBV18 and TRBJ1-2; 8 nucleotides line up with TRBD1. The CDR3 consists of 15 residues. The trim removed 1 base at V and 4 bases at J, leaving 5 bases unmatched. The germline CDR1 and CDR2 sequences are KGHSH and LQKENI. The CDR3 spells CASSPRGGQAYGYTF. The CDR3, as DNA: TGTGCCAGCTCACCACGAGGGGGACAGGCCTATGGCTACACCTTC.

The rearrangement uses TRBV28 and TRBJ1-5; D perhaps matches TRBD1 (5 bases). From germline, CDR1 is MDHEN and CDR2 SYDVKM. V lost 3 bases to trimming and J lost 2 bases, with 14 bases between them. This CDR3 is 16 amino acids long. The DNA for the CDR3 is TGTGCCAGCAGTTTCCCAGGGTACCGTGGCAATCAGCCCCAGCATTTT. It encodes CASSFPGYRGNQPQHF.

The V gene is TRBV3-1 (or the pseudogene TRBV3-2), the J gene TRBJ2-4, with a possible D match to TRBD2 (6 bases). Trimming left V 0 bases short and J 1 base short, with 13 bases between. Germline-derived CDR1 and CDR2 are LGHDT and YNNKEL (reference sequence). The CDR3 covers 17 residues. This chain's CDR3 is CASSQEAGRLAKNIQYF. The DNA for the CDR3 is TGTGCCAGCAGCCAAGAGGCGGGGCGCCTTGCCAAAAACATTCAGTACTTC.

The V gene is TRBV7-9, the J gene TRBJ1-1; D uncertain. This CDR3 is 12 amino acids long. Germline V lookup: CDR1 SEHNR, CDR2 FQNEAQ (reference sequence). V lost 5 bases, J lost 7 bases, and 11 bases lay in between. CDR3 DNA sequence: TGTGCCAGCAGCCCCGACGGAGATGAAGCTTTCTTT. Amino acids: CASSPDGDEAFF.